This T cell receptor (beta chain) originates from a study of blood T cells in healthy people across ages. The second PCR ran about 6 to 11 cycles with a sample-barcoded 5' primer and J-beta primers. TCRdb re-analysed the 5' RACE reads in MiXCR, keeping a single row per CDR3 protein. The sample contains roughly 800,000 distinct CDR3 sequences, around 34% of which appear only once. Germline-derived CDR1 and CDR2 are DFQATT and SNEGSKA (reference sequence). The CDR3 runs 12 residues. Specimen: blood. The sequence was collected from a man aged 18 to 30 in good health. The chain employs TRBV20-1 and TRBJ2-7, with a weak D call TRBD2 (5 bases). The J call is in doubt because the DNA end fits TRBJ2-5 better. The CDR3 is CSAGRGLETQYF. The CDR3 DNA follows: TGCAGTGCGGGGAGAGGGTTGGAGACCCAGTACTTC.